The T cell receptor beta chain described here comes from a study of graft-versus-host responses after intestinal transplantation. Study background: Recipients across the board were started on anti-thymocyte globulin induction, then kept on tacrolimus and steroids for roughly 3 years. Findings of the study overall: Early HvG declines after transplant were associated with peak circulating GvH clone levels. Within the allografts of patients who had graft-donor T cell macrochimerism, graft-versus-host to host-versus-graft clonal ratios were high. The authors found GvH clones in recipient marrow, some appearing first in ileum or blood.

Comment on this clone: Its antigen is undetermined.

Produced via immunoSEQ multiplex PCR; TCRdb's table is partial and in-frame only. The sample holds 35,000 to 50,000 clones, about 96% seen once. Germline loops: CDR1 SGDLS, CDR2 YYNGEE. CDR3 length: 14 residues. The ends lost 4 bases at V and 7 bases at J; junction bases unmatched: 2. The chain carries TRBV9 and TRBJ1-6; 10 nucleotides match TRBD1. The receptor comes from a human donor who was the organ donor for an intestinal transplant. The sequencing here drew on unstimulated CD8+ T cells sorted from spleen or lymph node cells, taken before transplant. As DNA, the CDR3 is TGTGCCAGCAGCCCGGGACAGGGGAATTCACCCCTCCACTTT. This gives the protein CASSPGQGNSPLHF.